One and the same sample provided the 13 T cell receptor beta chains below, sequenced in a study of type 1 regulatory T cells. Using its own MiXCR run on the reads, TCRdb lists one record per CDR3 protein. The sample has 60,000 to 70,000 distinct CDR3 sequences, roughly three fifths seen once. Which antigens these TCRs recognize remains unknown. Sequencing input: cultured T cells, either the whole culture or a sorted T cell fraction (not recorded which). Documented subset: Tr1-enriched cell product generated in vitro against host alloantigens. Receptor source: a human donor in good health.

The V gene is TRBV3-1, the J gene TRBJ2-1; no reliable D call. The germline V and J ends were trimmed by 2 bases and 6 bases, with 11 bases remaining between them. CDR1 is LGHDT, CDR2 YNNKEL, per germline (reference sequence). The CDR3 consists of 14 residues. CDR3 in amino acids: CASSQRTVLNEQFF. The CDR3 DNA sequence: TGTGCCAGCAGCCAACGGACGGTACTCAATGAGCAGTTCTTC.

This clonotype has a handful of counts. This chain uses TRBV4-1 with TRBJ2-4; 14 nucleotides match TRBD2. J gave up 3 bases and V 8 bases, and 9 bases lay outside the gene matches. The CDR3 extends over 17 amino acids. Germline V gene lookup returns CDR1 MGHRA and CDR2 YSYEKL. DNA for the CDR3: TGCGCCAGCCGGGGACTAGCGGGAGAGGCAGTCAAAAACATTCAGTACTTC. This codes for CASRGLAGEAVKNIQYF.

The rearrangement joins TRBV7-7 to TRBJ2-1; D gene unclear. The CDR3 extends over 15 amino acids. Germline CDR1 SSHAT, CDR2 FNYEAQ (reference sequence). V lost 1 base and J lost 4, with 11 bases in between. The CDR3 nucleotides read TGTGCCAGCAGCTTAGACGGTGGGTCATACAATGAGCAGTTCTTC. This encodes CASSLDGGSYNEQFF.

The rearrangement links TRBV10-3 to TRBJ1-6; no clear D gene. V was shortened by 4 bases and J by 7 bases, with 8 bases between the two germline ends. The germline CDR1 and CDR2 sequences are ENHRY and SYGVKD. This CDR3 region has 13 residues. DNA for the CDR3: TGTGCCATCAGTGCGTCGGACAATTCACCCCTCCACTTT. As protein: CAISASDNSPLHF.

DNA for the CDR3: TGTGCCAGCAGTGACTCGGGGGCCTATCAGCCCCAGCATTTT. This codes for CASSDSGAYQPQHF. The J gene is TRBJ1-5, the V gene TRBV25-1, with D possibly TRBD1 on 6 matching bases. Between the trimmed V and J ends, which lost 3 bases and 5 bases, there was a span of 11 bases. This CDR3 contains 14 residues. Germline V gene sequence: CDR1 MGHDK, CDR2 SYGVNS.

The chain recombines TRBV12-3 or TRBV12-4 with TRBJ2-2; D is ambiguous. The length of the CDR3 is 15 residues. Trimming stripped 1 base from V and 5 bases from J, with 11 bases between. CDR3 nucleotides: TGTGCCAGCAGTTTAGTCGGGTTCGGGACCGGGGAGCTGTTTTTT. It encodes CASSLVGFGTGELFF.

This clonotype came up once. The V call is TRBV3-1, the J call TRBJ2-7; TRBD1 might be the D (6 bases). The CDR3 is 15 amino acids. The V end lost 4 bases, the J end lost 0 bases, and 13 bases lay between the germline ends. Germline-derived CDR1 and CDR2 are LGHDT and YNNKEL (reference sequence). The CDR3 nucleotides are TGTGCCAGCAGCCCAGGACAGTCCAGCTCCTACGAGCAGTACTTC. Translating gives CASSPGQSSSYEQYF.

The chain couples TRBV12-3 or TRBV12-4 to TRBJ2-4, with D perhaps matching TRBD1 or TRBD2 (5 bases each). The CDR3 totals 13 residues. V lost 4 bases and J 6 bases, leaving 10 bases between the germline ends. The DNA of the CDR3 is TGTGCCAGCAGTTCTAGCCAGGGAAACATTCAGTACTTC. Amino acids: CASSSSQGNIQYF.

V usage is TRBV7-2 and J usage is TRBJ2-1; 7 positions agree with TRBD1. The germline CDR1 and CDR2 sequences are SGHTA and FQGNSA. This CDR3 contains 14 residues. Trimming cost V 3 bases and J 9 bases; bases outside gene matches: 8. CDR3 coding DNA: TGTGCCAGCAGCTTGCGACAGGGTAGGATTGAGCAGTTCTTC. The encoded protein is CASSLRQGRIEQFF.

This clonotype was seen only a few times. V is TRBV7-2 and J is TRBJ2-7, with 10 bases identical to TRBD2. CDR1 is SGHTA and CDR2 is FQGNSA in the germline V gene. J gave up 2 bases and V 5 bases, and 9 bases lay outside the gene matches. The CDR3 has 16 residues. The CDR3 region is CASSLVAGGGAYEQYF. In DNA form, the CDR3 reads TGTGCCAGCAGCCTAGTAGCGGGAGGAGGAGCCTACGAGCAGTACTTC.

This sequence joins TRBV11-2 and TRBJ1-6; D not certain. This CDR3 is built from 11 residues. V was clipped by 4 bases and J by 7 bases, with 2 bases between them. Germline loops: CDR1 SGHAT, CDR2 FQNNGV. CDR3 sequence reads: CASSSNSPLHF. CDR3 nucleotides: TGTGCCAGCAGCTCGAATTCACCCCTCCACTTT.

This clonotype was seen many times. V and J are TRBV2 and TRBJ1-2; possible D gene TRBD1, 5 bases. The CDR3 totals 13 residues. Deletions cut 7 bases from V and 1 base from J, with 10 bases between. Germline-derived CDR1 and CDR2 are SNHLY and FYNNEI. The DNA of the CDR3 is TGTGCCAGCAATGGGGGAATTAACTATGGCTACACCTTC. Translated, it gives CASNGGINYGYTF.

This clonotype appeared many times. The gene calls are TRBV3-1 and TRBJ2-7; 9 bases are a match to TRBD1. The CDR3 has 14 residues. After removal of 3 bases from V and 2 bases from J, the junction contained 2 bases not matched to a gene. Per the germline V gene, CDR1 is LGHDT and CDR2 is YNNKEL (reference sequence). The CDR3 here is CASSQDRGAYEQYF. The DNA for the CDR3 is TGTGCCAGCAGCCAGGACAGGGGCGCCTACGAGCAGTACTTC.